What follows are 18 T cell receptor beta chains derived from one specimen sequenced in a study of technical replicates of blood from a handful of donors. Generated by immunoSEQ multiplex PCR, the TCRdb table keeps only in-frame clones and is missing some. The sample holds some 60,000 clones, about nine tenths seen once. Sequenced: PBMCs. The receptors stem from a human donor in good health. Some clones in this sample may be carry-over from other donors' samples.

The chain employs TRBV11-2 and TRBJ2-5, with 15 bases lining up with TRBD2. The CDR3 totals 18 residues. V lost 4 bases, J lost 0 bases, and 6 bases stayed unmatched. CDR1 and CDR2 from the germline V gene are SGHAT and FQNNGV. CDR3 coding DNA: TGTGCCAGCAGCTCTCGGACTAGCGGGAGGGCGTACCAAGAGACCCAGTACTTC. It specifies CASSSRTSGRAYQETQYF.

A single count supports this clone. This CDR3 reads CASSSTMNTEAFF. The CDR3 nucleotides are TGCGCCAGCAGCTCTACTATGAACACTGAAGCTTTCTTT. The chain is built from TRBV5-1 and TRBJ1-1; unclear D gene. CDR3 size: 13 residues. Germline V gene lookup returns CDR1 SGHRS and CDR2 YFSETQ. V lost 3 bases, J lost 0 bases, and 6 bases lay in between.

CDR3 loop: CASSLAQGRGYTF. As DNA, the CDR3 is TGTGCCAGCAGCTTAGCGCAGGGGCGTGGCTACACCTTC. The chain recombines TRBV7-2 with TRBJ1-2; D possibly corresponds to TRBD1 (6 bases). V lost 0 bases to trimming and J lost 7 bases, with 9 bases between them. Germline lookup yields CDR1 SGHTA and CDR2 FQGNSA. CDR3 length: 13 amino acids.

This clone came up once. The chain is built from TRBV6-5 and TRBJ1-2, with 9 bases identical to TRBD1. Losses at the gene ends were 4 bases for V and 14 bases for J; bases not matched to a gene: 8. Germline CDR1 reads MNHEY; CDR2 reads SVGAGI. The CDR3 is made up of 12 amino acids. The DNA for the CDR3 is TGTGCCAGCAGTTCGACAGGGGGAGTCGGTACCTTC. It translates to CASSSTGGVGTF.

This chain links TRBV4-1 with TRBJ1-1; 8 bases line up with TRBD1. Trimming cost V 4 bases and J 6 bases; bases outside gene matches: 10. Germline-derived CDR1 and CDR2 are MGHRA and YSYEKL. The CDR3 extends over 15 amino acids. The CDR3: CASSLGVQGGAEAFF. The CDR3 bases are TGCGCCAGCAGCCTTGGGGTACAGGGGGGTGCTGAAGCTTTCTTT.

This clone has just a few counts. The rearrangement uses TRBV5-4 and TRBJ1-6; 7 bases fit TRBD1. The germline gives CDR1 SGHNT, CDR2 YYREEE (reference sequence). The CDR3 runs 13 residues. Trimming took 2 bases from V and 10 from J; bases not matched to a gene: 3. The CDR3 loop is CASSFTGASPLHF. The CDR3 nucleotides are TGTGCCAGCAGCTTCACAGGGGCCTCACCCCTCCACTTT. The full variable domain, its missing parts supplied by reference TRBV5-4 and TRBJ1-6, is ETGVTQSPTHLIKTRGQQVTLRCSSQSGHNTVSWYQQALGQGPQFIFQYYREEENGRGNFPPRFSGLQFPNYSSELNVNALELDDSALYLCASSFTGASPLHFGNGTRLTVT.

This clone was seen a handful of times. The rearrangement joins TRBV6-5 to TRBJ2-7; the match to TRBD2 covers 10 bases. With V trimmed by 5 bases and J by 3 bases, 4 bases remained unmatched. This CDR3 has 14 residues. From germline, CDR1 is MNHEY and CDR2 SVGAGI. The DNA of the CDR3 is TGTGCCAGCAGTGCTAGCGGGAGAAACTACGAGCAGTACTTC. Translating gives CASSASGRNYEQYF.

The rearrangement joins TRBV7-2 to TRBJ2-7; 15 bases map to TRBD2. CDR1 is SGHTA, CDR2 FQGNSA, per germline. The CDR3 has 18 amino acids. With V trimmed by 5 bases and J by 0 bases, 8 bases remained unmatched. The CDR3 loop is CASSLGTSGGSSSYEQYF. CDR3 nucleotide sequence: TGTGCCAGCAGCCTGGGGACTAGCGGGGGGTCGAGCTCCTACGAGCAGTACTTC. The variable domain in full, completed from reference TRBV7-2 and TRBJ2-7, reads GAGVSQSPSNKVTEKGKDVELRCDPISGHTALYWYRQSLGQGLEFLIYFQGNSAPDKSGLPSDRFSAERTGGSVSTLTIQRTQQEDSAVYLCASSLGTSGGSSSYEQYFGPGTRLTVT.

The genes are TRBV6-5 and TRBJ1-1; D not resolved. The germline CDR1 and CDR2 sequences are MNHEY and SVGAGI. The ends were cut back, 2 bases at V and 4 bases at J, with 11 bases in the middle. The CDR3 is 14 residues long. CDR3 DNA sequence: TGTGCCAGCAGTTACGCAGCAGGATCCACTGAAGCTTTCTTT. As protein: CASSYAAGSTEAFF.

This clone appeared once. The chain joins TRBV4-1 to TRBJ1-6, with 8 bases identical to TRBD1. Germline trimming cut 3 bases from V and 7 bases from J; bases unmatched to any gene: 8. Looked up from germline, CDR1 is MGHRA and CDR2 is YSYEKL. There are 16 residues in the CDR3. This CDR3 reads CASSHWLRGRNSPLHF. The CDR3 nucleotides are TGCGCCAGCAGCCACTGGCTCAGGGGGCGGAATTCACCCCTCCACTTT.

V gene TRBV5-1 combines with J gene TRBJ2-1, with TRBD1 matching over 9 bases. V gave up 5 bases and J gave up 7 bases; unmatched junction bases: 10. Per germline, CDR1 SGHRS and CDR2 YFSETQ. The CDR3 extends over 15 amino acids. CDR3 residues: CASRTGTGFLNEQFF. DNA of the CDR3: TGCGCCAGCAGGACCGGGACAGGGTTCCTAAATGAGCAGTTCTTC.

This chain joins TRBV30 and TRBJ2-7; the D is unclear. Per germline, CDR1 GTSNPN and CDR2 SVGIG (reference sequence). The CDR3 covers 14 residues. Deletions cut 0 bases from V and 3 bases from J, with 12 bases between. CDR3 sequence: CAWSVLFDNYEQYF. As DNA, the CDR3 is TGTGCCTGGAGTGTACTCTTTGACAACTACGAGCAGTACTTC.

The chain has TRBV6-1 and TRBJ2-3; 7 bases match TRBD2. V dropped 4 bases and J dropped 2; count of bases not matched to a gene: 6. The CDR3 runs to 15 residues. CDR1 and CDR2 (germline): MNHNS, SASEGT. Written as DNA, the CDR3 is TGTGCCAGCAGTGTGGGTAGCGGGTCCACAGATACGCAGTATTTT. Its translation is CASSVGSGSTDTQYF.

The J gene is TRBJ2-5, the V gene TRBV6-7, with 8 bases identical to TRBD2. TRBV6-7 is reported as an ORF; its role is uncertain. This CDR3 region has 20 residues. The trim removed 0 bases at V and 0 bases at J, leaving 15 bases unmatched. The CDR3 coding sequence is TGTGCCAGCAGTTACTCGGTAGCTCTCTGGTGCGGGGGGTACCAAGAGACCCAGTACTTC. Translated: CASSYSVALWCGGYQETQYF.

This rearrangement joins TRBV10-3 to TRBJ2-3; 11 bases agree with TRBD2. The CDR3 spans 16 residues. The J segment lost 5 bases and the V segment lost 3 bases, leaving 7 bases of the junction unmatched. Germline assignment: CDR1 ENHRY and CDR2 SYGVKD. For the CDR3, the DNA is TGTGCCATCAGTGACGAACTAGCGGGAGTCGGAGATACGCAGTATTTT. It yields the protein CAISDELAGVGDTQYF.

V is TRBV27 and J is TRBJ2-5; 10 bases are shared with TRBD1. This CDR3 comprises 14 residues. Trimming took 7 bases from V and 5 from J; bases not matched to a gene: 7. Looked up from germline, CDR1 is MNHEY and CDR2 is SMNVEV (reference sequence). This CDR3 reads CASKTGTGVETQYF. In DNA form, the CDR3 reads TGTGCCAGCAAGACCGGGACAGGGGTTGAGACCCAGTACTTC.

The chain couples TRBV5-6 to TRBJ2-5; D possibly corresponds to TRBD2 (6 bases). Germline lookup yields CDR1 SGHDT and CDR2 YYEEEE. The V end lost 4 bases, the J end lost 5 bases, and 18 bases lay between the germline ends. There are 15 residues in the CDR3. Written as DNA, the CDR3 is TGTGCCAGCAGCCGGAGGGTGGTACGTGGGGAGACCCAGTACTTC. Its protein product is CASSRRVVRGETQYF. Full variable domain (outside the CDR3, taken from reference TRBV5-6 and TRBJ2-5): DAGVTQSPTHLIKTRGQQVTLRCSPKSGHDTVSWYQQALGQGPQFIFQYYEEEERQRGNFPDRFSGHQFPNYSSELNVNALLLGDSALYLCASSRRVVRGETQYFGPGTRLLVL.

The chain joins TRBV30 to TRBJ2-7; 9 bases fit TRBD1. CDR1 and CDR2 (germline): GTSNPN, SVGIG (reference sequence). The CDR3 length is 13 residues. After removal of 5 bases from V and 0 bases from J, the junction contained 2 bases not matched to a gene. The CDR3 region is CAWGTGSSYEQYF. In DNA form, the CDR3 reads TGTGCCTGGGGGACAGGGAGCTCCTACGAGCAGTACTTC.